Below are 14 T cell receptor beta chains sequenced from a single sample in a study of PD-1 blockade in classical Hodgkin lymphoma. Assay used: immunoSEQ multiplex PCR; TCRdb lists only in-frame clones, some missing. The top ten hold roughly 15% of the sample, which has some 30,000 clones, approximately 70% seen once. Every patient was affected by relapse after autologous stem cell transplantation, while exposure to brentuximab vedotin was not uniform. Material: peripheral blood mononuclear cells (PBMCs), obtained before the second cycle of nivolumab. The origin of the receptors is a human donor with classical Hodgkin lymphoma.

The chain recombines TRBV28 with TRBJ1-2; tentative D call: TRBD1 (6 bases). The V gene's germline CDR1 is MDHEN and CDR2 SYDVKM. Trimming stripped 4 bases from V and 7 bases from J, with 16 bases between. The CDR3 is made up of 14 amino acids. The CDR3, as DNA: TGTGCCAGCAGTTCCCCCCCGACAGGTCCTGGCTACACCTTC. Amino acid sequence: CASSSPPTGPGYTF.

The V call is TRBV2, the J call TRBJ1-5; D gene ambiguous. In germline, CDR1 is SNHLY, CDR2 FYNNEI. The CDR3 covers 14 residues. Trimming removed 8 bases from V and 2 bases from J, with 13 bases in between. The CDR3 sequence: CASSASAGNQPQHF. DNA for the CDR3: TGTGCCAGCTCTGCCTCTGCTGGCAATCAGCCCCAGCATTTT.

The chain couples TRBV2 to TRBJ1-1, with no clear D. V lost 4 bases and J lost 7, with 13 bases in between. The CDR3 consists of 13 residues. Germline V gene sequence: CDR1 SNHLY, CDR2 FYNNEI. For the CDR3, the DNA is TGTGCCAGCAGTGTGGCCAACGCGGGTGAAGCTTTCTTT. This translates into CASSVANAGEAFF.

There are a few counts of this clone. This chain connects TRBV7-2 to TRBJ1-6, with TRBD1 identical over 10 bases. This CDR3 is built from 16 residues. Germline V CDR1 and CDR2: SGHTA, FQGNSA. J was trimmed by 12 bases and V by 5 bases; bases with no gene match: 13. As DNA, the CDR3 is TGTGCCAGCAGCCAAAGGGTGGTGACAGGGGGCCAACCCCTCCACTTT. Translating it yields CASSQRVVTGGQPLHF. The full variable domain, with the rest looked up from reference TRBV7-2 and TRBJ1-6, is GAGVSQSPSNKVTEKGKDVELRCDPISGHTALYWYRQSLGQGLEFLIYFQGNSAPDKSGLPSDRFSAERTGGSVSTLTIQRTQQEDSAVYLCASSQRVVTGGQPLHFGNGTRLTVT.

The CDR3 protein is CASSSTPGTVEAFF. DNA for the CDR3: TGTGCCAGCAGCTCTACCCCCGGGACAGTTGAAGCTTTCTTT. The gene calls are TRBV7-3 and TRBJ1-1; 7 nucleotides line up with TRBD1. The CDR3 spans 14 residues. The J segment lost 7 bases and the V segment lost 4 bases, leaving 9 bases of the junction unmatched. Germline CDR1 is SGHTA and CDR2 is FQGTGA.

This clone has only a few counts. The V call is TRBV10-3, the J call TRBJ2-5; D gene unclear. The ends were cut back, 0 bases at V and 5 bases at J, with 10 bases in the middle. There are 14 residues in the CDR3. The germline gives CDR1 ENHRY, CDR2 SYGVKD. CDR3 DNA: TGTGCCATCAGTGAGTCGGTCACAGCTGAGACCCAGTACTTC. This encodes CAISESVTAETQYF.

This chain uses TRBV5-1 with TRBJ2-1; no reliable D call. V lost 0 bases to trimming and J lost 7 bases, with 8 bases between them. There are 13 residues in the CDR3. Per the germline V gene, CDR1 is SGHRS and CDR2 is YFSETQ. DNA for the CDR3: TGCGCCAGCAGCTTGGCTGTAGGGAATGAGCAGTTCTTC. Protein sequence: CASSLAVGNEQFF.

Notes on this clone: Its ends do not fully match the called genes, so a read error is possible. V gene TRBV15 combines with J gene TRBJ1-3; D perhaps matches TRBD1 (5 bases). The CDR3 runs 17 residues. Germline CDR1 LNHNV, CDR2 YYDKDF (reference sequence). CDR3 sequence (DNA): TGTGCCATCAGCAGAGACGGGACGTCCGCGCCAGGAAACACCATATATTTT. Translating gives CAISRDGTSAPGNTIYF.

CDR3 bases: TGTGCCTGGAGTTCAGGAGGCGAGACGCAGTATTTT. Translated, it gives CAWSSGGETQYF. V is TRBV30 and J is TRBJ2-3; possible D gene TRBD2, 5 bases. The CDR3 spans 12 residues. Between the trimmed V and J ends, which lost 2 bases and 9 bases, there was a span of 12 bases. Germline loops: CDR1 GTSNPN, CDR2 SVGIG (reference sequence).

The chain links TRBV4-1 to TRBJ1-2, with 11 bases that match TRBD1. Germline V gene data show CDR1 as MGHRA and CDR2 as YSYEKL. J lost 8 bases, V lost 5 bases, and 4 bases had no gene match. This CDR3 spans 13 amino acids. The CDR3 spells CASSLGQGGGYTF. CDR3 bases: TGCGCCAGCAGCTTGGGACAGGGGGGCGGCTACACCTTC.

In its sample, this clone was seen a few times. J is TRBJ2-1 and V is TRBV4-1; 9 bases match TRBD2. The ends lost 0 bases at V and 9 bases at J; junction bases unmatched: 9. The CDR3 loop spans 16 amino acids. The germline V gene has CDR1 MGHRA and CDR2 YSYEKL. The CDR3 loop is CASSQERGSGGFEQFF. The CDR3, as DNA: TGCGCCAGCAGCCAAGAAAGAGGGAGCGGGGGGTTTGAGCAGTTCTTC.

This clone was picked up a small number of times. The chain recombines TRBV11-3 with TRBJ2-3; D possibly uses TRBD1 or TRBD2 (6 bases each). This CDR3 contains 14 residues. Germline-derived CDR1 and CDR2 are SGHNT and YENEEA. The ends were cut back, 1 base at V and 2 bases at J, with 7 bases in the middle. The CDR3 loop is CASSLGGATDTQYF. As DNA, the CDR3 is TGTGCCAGCAGCTTAGGGGGGGCCACAGATACGCAGTATTTT.

This clone was seen once. This chain joins TRBV5-1 and TRBJ2-1; D is uncertain. Trimming shortened V by 4 bases and J by 0 bases, and 14 bases separated the two germline ends. CDR1 is SGHRS and CDR2 is YFSETQ in the germline V gene. The CDR3 has 16 amino acids. The CDR3 loop reads CASSLGSTSSYNEQFF. CDR3 DNA sequence: TGCGCCAGCAGCCTAGGATCTACAAGCTCCTACAATGAGCAGTTCTTC.

The chain joins TRBV6-5 to TRBJ2-2; no firm D call. Germline values: CDR1 MNHEY, CDR2 SVGAGI. The V end lost 0 bases, the J end lost 6 bases, and 5 bases lay between the germline ends. This CDR3 spans 13 amino acids. The CDR3 sequence: CASSYSRPGELFF. The DNA for the CDR3 is TGTGCCAGCAGTTACTCGAGGCCCGGGGAGCTGTTTTTT.